This TCR beta chain appears in the sequencing data of a study of OX40 agonist ivuxolimab in advanced cancers. Study-wide findings and caveats: What antigens the expanded peripheral T cells recognized was never established.

TCRdb's table, derived via immunoSEQ multiplex PCR, lists solely in-frame clones and lacks some. The sample consists of approximately 44,000 clones, 86% of them appearing once. V shed 2 bases and J shed 8 bases, with 6 bases lying between them. Germline V gives CDR1 KGHSH, CDR2 LQKENI. The CDR3 extends over 11 amino acids. Turning to this clone: What it binds is not known.

The source material was CD4+ or CD8+ T cells sorted from blood, sampled in a trial of the OX40 agonist ivuxolimab. The origin of this receptor is an adult with an advanced solid tumor such as melanoma, head and neck, liver or kidney cancer. The chain recombines TRBV18 with TRBJ1-1, with a weak D call TRBD1 (5 bases). Written as DNA, the CDR3 is TGTGCCAGCTCACCAAAGGGGGAAGCTTTCTTT. Protein product: CASSPKGEAFF.